This TCR beta chain was documented in a study of monozygotic twins with inflammatory bowel disease. Study-level results: Differing immunosuppressive treatments may have added variability to patient repertoires.

Using the 5' RACE reads, TCRdb records one entry per CDR3 protein without DNA. This sample's table has roughly 170,000 distinct CDR3 sequences. Details on this clonotype: Its antigen is currently unknown.

Germline V gene data show CDR1 as SGHAT and CDR2 as FQNNGV. The CDR3 has 12 residues. The specimen sequenced was blood. The TCR was taken from a human donor with ulcerative colitis or Crohn's disease, or a healthy co-twin of an affected twin (not recorded which). The chain couples TRBV11-2 to TRBJ2-5; the D call from TCRdb, TRBD1, cannot be confirmed without DNA. CDR3: CASSFGTETQYF.